The present entry profiles one TCR beta chain with its context. The CDR3 length is 15 residues. V was pared by 4 bases and J by 3 bases, with 5 bases of the junction left unmatched. Germline values: CDR1 SGDLS, CDR2 YYNGEE. This record comes from a study of OX40 agonist ivuxolimab in advanced cancers. Some clones are missing from TCRdb's copy, which holds only in-frame ones; the method was immunoSEQ multiplex PCR. In the table there are under 65,000 clones, roughly 85% of which are singletons. The sample consisted of CD4+ or CD8+ T cells sorted from blood, taken in a trial of the OX40 agonist ivuxolimab. This TCR was recovered from an adult with an advanced solid tumor such as melanoma, head and neck, liver or kidney cancer. V is TRBV9 and J is TRBJ1-5; 9 positions match TRBD1. The DNA of the CDR3 is TGTGCCAGCAGCCGTACAGGGGGCAACAATCAGCCCCAGCATTTT. Protein sequence: CASSRTGGNNQPQHF.